This TCR beta chain was found in a study of blood T cell repertoires in COVID-19. The CDR3 extends over 13 amino acids. Trimming shortened V by 6 bases and J by 9 bases, and 15 bases separated the two germline ends. Germline CDR1 reads SNHLY; CDR2 reads FYNNEI. Only in-frame clones appear in the TCRdb table, and some are missing; sequencing was by immunoSEQ multiplex PCR. The sample includes about 120,000 clones, about 80% of them seen just once. This TCR was recovered from a woman in her thirties or forties with acute or convalescent COVID-19. Sequencing was carried out using peripheral blood. The chain joins TRBV2 to TRBJ2-1; D is perhaps TRBD2 (6 bases). The CDR3, as DNA: TGTGCCAGCAGCCTCTTCCGGGACTTTGAGCAGTTCTTC. This codes for CASSLFRDFEQFF.